The 16 T cell receptor beta chains below were found in one sample sequenced in a study of cytomegalovirus exposure and HLA in healthy donors (dated 2017 in TCRdb). Library preparation employed the immunoSEQ multiplex PCR assay. The clones in this table, taken by TCRdb from immuneACCESS, are in-frame only. Not every clone is retained; where verified, under half of the shortfall comes from an unresolved V gene, and the cause of the rest is unknown. Within this sample are 100,000 or so clones, with 85% of them counted one time only. The ten largest clones take up roughly 20% of the sample. Source material: PBMCs. These receptors were obtained from a man aged 18 to 29 in good health and CMV-seropositive.

The rearrangement joins TRBV11-2 to TRBJ1-3; 9 nucleotides agree with TRBD1. Germline assignment: CDR1 SGHAT and CDR2 FQNNGV. The junction had 5 bases not matched to a gene; V was cut back by 5 bases and J by 0 bases. The CDR3 extends over 16 amino acids. CDR3 nucleotide sequence: TGTGCCAGCAGCACATGGGACAGGGCCTCTGGAAACACCATATATTTT. This codes for CASSTWDRASGNTIYF.

The chain recombines TRBV7-9 with TRBJ1-1, with TRBD1 as a possible D gene (6 bases). CDR3 size: 14 residues. Trimming stripped 6 bases from V and 0 bases from J, with 11 bases between. Germline V CDR1 and CDR2: SEHNR, FQNEAQ (reference sequence). The CDR3 bases are TGTGCCAGCAGGCTTGGACAGATGAACACTGAAGCTTTCTTT. Its protein product is CASRLGQMNTEAFF. Based on the CDR3 plus reference TRBV7-9 and TRBJ1-1, the full variable domain is DTGVSQNPRHKITKRGQNVTFRCDPISEHNRLYWYRQTLGQGPEFLTYFQNEAQLEKSRLLSDRFSAERPKGSFSTLEIQRTEQGDSAMYLCASRLGQMNTEAFFGQGTRLTVV.

This chain uses TRBV5-1 with TRBJ2-1, with 10 positions matching TRBD2. J lost 6 bases, V lost 2 bases, and 2 bases had no gene match. The germline V gene has CDR1 SGHRS and CDR2 YFSETQ. This CDR3 is built from 14 residues. The CDR3 sequence: CASSLASGGNEQFF. The CDR3 region has the DNA TGCGCCAGCAGCTTAGCTAGCGGGGGCAATGAGCAGTTCTTC.

The rearrangement joins TRBV7-9 to TRBJ1-3; D call uncertain. The V end was cut by 5 bases, the J end by 2 bases, with 7 bases between. The CDR3 covers 13 residues. Germline-derived CDR1 and CDR2 are SEHNR and FQNEAQ (reference sequence). The CDR3 is CASSPEAGNTIYF. The CDR3 nucleotides read TGTGCCAGCAGCCCAGAGGCTGGAAACACCATATATTTT.

The chain carries TRBV5-1 and TRBJ1-3; 7 nucleotides align to TRBD1. Germline-derived CDR1 and CDR2 are SGHRS and YFSETQ. This CDR3 comprises 16 residues. Trimming cost V 0 bases and J 0 bases; bases outside gene matches: 3. The chain's CDR3 is CASSLGQGASGNTIYF. CDR3 coding DNA: TGCGCCAGCAGCTTGGGACAGGGAGCCTCTGGAAACACCATATATTTT.

The chain couples TRBV28 to TRBJ2-2; 7 bases are a match to TRBD2. V gave up 6 bases and J gave up 3 bases; unmatched junction bases: 7. CDR3 size: 15 residues. Per the germline V gene, CDR1 is MDHEN and CDR2 is SYDVKM. CDR3 bases: TGTGCCAGCAGGGGGGGAGGGCGAGACACCGGGGAGCTGTTTTTT. It specifies CASRGGGRDTGELFF.

This chain's CDR3 is CASSADRANTGELFF. The CDR3 DNA reads as TGTGCCAGCAGCGCCGACAGGGCGAACACCGGGGAGCTGTTTTTT. The chain joins TRBV2 to TRBJ2-2; 7 positions match TRBD1. The CDR3 loop spans 15 amino acids. The germline gives CDR1 SNHLY, CDR2 FYNNEI. J lost 0 bases, V lost 6 bases, and 4 bases had no gene match.

The count of this clone is one. The chain carries TRBV5-1 and TRBJ2-3; D gene ambiguous. CDR3 length: 14 residues. Germline V gives CDR1 SGHRS, CDR2 YFSETQ. The ends were cut back, 0 bases at V and 3 bases at J, with 8 bases in the middle. The DNA of the CDR3 is TGCGCCAGCAGCTTGGCACGGGTTACAGATACGCAGTATTTT. The encoded protein is CASSLARVTDTQYF.

The chain has TRBV5-1 and TRBJ2-7, with D unresolved. This CDR3 contains 11 residues. Germline V gene lookup returns CDR1 SGHRS and CDR2 YFSETQ. Trimming shortened V by 0 bases and J by 4 bases, and 2 bases separated the two germline ends. The CDR3 loop is CASSLAYEQYF. CDR3 bases: TGCGCCAGCAGCTTGGCTTACGAGCAGTACTTC. Full variable domain (missing parts from reference TRBV5-1 and TRBJ2-7): KAGVTQTPRYLIKTRGQQVTLSCSPISGHRSVSWYQQTPGQGLQFLFEYFSETQRNKGNFPGRFSGRQFSNSRSEMNVSTLELGDSALYLCASSLAYEQYFGPGTRLTVT.

CDR3 coding DNA: TGTGCCAGCAGCCAAGACAGGAGCTCCTACGAGCAGTACTTC. This translates into CASSQDRSSYEQYF. The V call is TRBV5-4, the J call TRBJ2-7, with D maybe TRBD1 (6 bases). The germline V and J ends were trimmed by 4 bases and 0 bases, with 11 bases remaining between them. Germline loops: CDR1 SGHNT, CDR2 YYREEE (reference sequence). The CDR3 runs to 14 residues.

This chain connects TRBV28 to TRBJ2-5; 8 positions match TRBD2. Trimming cost V 7 bases and J 5 bases; bases outside gene matches: 9. There are 14 residues in the CDR3. Germline CDR1 and CDR2: MDHEN and SYDVKM. CDR3 nucleotide sequence: TGTGCCAGCACCGGGGGGGGCGCTCGGGAGACCCAGTACTTC. It is translated as CASTGGGARETQYF.

This clone appeared once. CDR3 amino acids: CASSEGLLNQPQHF. The DNA for the CDR3 is TGTGCCAGCAGTGAAGGTTTGCTAAATCAGCCCCAGCATTTT. The genes are TRBV2 and TRBJ1-5; D not resolved. The germline V gene has CDR1 SNHLY and CDR2 FYNNEI. The CDR3 totals 14 residues. The germline V and J ends were trimmed by 1 base and 4 bases, with 8 bases remaining between them.

The V call is TRBV5-6, the J call TRBJ1-1; maybe TRBD1 (5 bases). Germline CDR1 reads SGHDT; CDR2 reads YYEEEE. The CDR3 is 15 amino acids. V was shortened by 3 bases and J by 0 bases, with 12 bases between the two germline ends. In nucleotides, the CDR3 is TGTGCCAGCAGCTGGAGGGGATACATGAACACTGAAGCTTTCTTT. Amino acid sequence: CASSWRGYMNTEAFF.

This clone has a single count. This chain joins TRBV27 and TRBJ2-5; TRBD1 aligns across 7 bases. Germline V gene lookup returns CDR1 MNHEY and CDR2 SMNVEV (reference sequence). V lost 7 bases and J lost 4; bases outside the gene matches: 6. The CDR3 has 13 residues. CDR3 protein: CASTIAGGETQYF. In DNA form, the CDR3 reads TGTGCCAGCACCATTGCAGGGGGAGAGACCCAGTACTTC.

The DNA of the CDR3 is TGCGCCAGCTGGGAGGGCGATACGCAGTATTTT. It encodes CASWEGDTQYF. This sequence joins TRBV10-2 and TRBJ2-3; 7 bases match TRBD2. CDR3 length: 11 residues. J gave up 6 bases and V 8 bases, and 2 bases lay outside the gene matches. The germline CDR1 and CDR2 sequences are WSHSY and SAAADI.

This clone showed up just once. V gene TRBV28 combines with J gene TRBJ1-5; perhaps TRBD1 as D (5 bases). CDR1 MDHEN and CDR2 SYDVKM come from the germline V gene. V lost 5 bases and J lost 7, with 15 bases in between. This CDR3 spans 14 amino acids. CDR3 amino acids: CASSRQRGRQPQHF. CDR3 in DNA: TGTGCCAGCAGTCGCCAAAGGGGTCGGCAGCCCCAGCATTTT.